The 3 T cell receptor beta chains in this list originate from one sample, sequenced in a study of metastatic and nonmetastatic thyroid tumors. MiXCR was used by TCRdb to re-call the PCR reads. The repertoire consists of 50,000 to 70,000 clones, with more than 3.5% occurring once and the leading ten covering approximately 20%. Each patient went into thyroid surgery without having received any treatment. Sequences were obtained from blood. Source of these receptors: a female donor with papillary thyroid cancer or a benign thyroid nodule (not recorded which). Some clones in this sample may be carry-over from other donors' samples.

This clone was counted many times. The chain is built from TRBV28 and TRBJ2-7; tentatively, D is TRBD1 or TRBD2 (6 bases each). Germline V lookup: CDR1 MDHEN, CDR2 SYDVKM. The CDR3 spans 14 residues. Trimming took 2 bases from V and 2 from J, leaving 10 bases between them. The CDR3 region is CASSLGGTTYEQYF. The CDR3, as DNA: TGTGCCAGCAGTTTAGGAGGGACAACCTACGAGCAGTACTTC.

This clone was observed many times. Other DNA sequences in the sample encode the same CDR3. The CDR3 loop reads CASRPGTSGSTSSYNEQFF. In nucleotides, the CDR3 is TGCGCCAGCAGGCCTGGGACTAGCGGGAGCACGAGCTCCTACAATGAGCAGTTCTTC. The rearrangement joins TRBV5-1 to TRBJ2-1, with TRBD2 matching over 14 bases. Germline CDR1 is SGHRS and CDR2 is YFSETQ. The CDR3 runs to 19 residues. J lost 0 bases, V lost 5 bases, and 10 bases had no gene match.

The sample holds a few counts of this clone. This chain links TRBV2 with TRBJ1-1; TRBD1 agrees at 8 bases. The length of the CDR3 is 15 residues. V lost 4 bases, J lost 0 bases, and 4 bases stayed unmatched. Germline assignment: CDR1 SNHLY and CDR2 FYNNEI. CDR3 DNA sequence: TGTGCCAGCAGTGGGGGGACAGGTCTGAACACTGAAGCTTTCTTT. Protein: CASSGGTGLNTEAFF.